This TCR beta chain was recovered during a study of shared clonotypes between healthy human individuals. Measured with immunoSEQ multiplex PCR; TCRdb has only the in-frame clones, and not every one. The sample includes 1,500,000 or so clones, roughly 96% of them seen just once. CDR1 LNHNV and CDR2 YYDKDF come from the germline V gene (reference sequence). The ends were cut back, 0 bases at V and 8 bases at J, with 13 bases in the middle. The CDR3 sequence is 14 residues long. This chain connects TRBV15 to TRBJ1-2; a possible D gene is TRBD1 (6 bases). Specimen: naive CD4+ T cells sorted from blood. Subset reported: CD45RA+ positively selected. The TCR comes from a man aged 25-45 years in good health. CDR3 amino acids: CATSRDKQGGGYTF. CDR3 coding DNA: TGTGCCACCAGCAGAGATAAACAGGGTGGCGGCTACACCTTC.